One T cell receptor (beta chain) is described in this entry. These data belong to a study of blood T cell repertoires in COVID-19. Trimming stripped 10 bases from V and 2 bases from J, with 11 bases between. Germline assignment: CDR1 MNHEY and CDR2 SVGAGI. The CDR3 loop spans 13 amino acids. Generated by immunoSEQ multiplex PCR, the TCRdb table keeps only in-frame clones and is missing some. The sample consists of under 300,000 clones, roughly four fifths of them appearing once. This clonotype was sampled from an elderly woman with acute or convalescent COVID-19. The gene calls are TRBV6-5 and TRBJ2-2, with D tentatively TRBD2 (5 bases). The sequenced sample was peripheral blood. In DNA form, the CDR3 reads TGTGCCACGAAGGACTCAAACACCGGGGAGCTGTTTTTT. This sequence encodes CATKDSNTGELFF.